Following are 2 T cell receptor beta chains from one sample sequenced in a study of long-term antiretroviral therapy in people with HIV (dated by TCRdb to 2021 to 2024). The immunoSEQ hsTCRB v3.0 assay was used at survey level resolution for TRB variable region sequencing. TCRdb took this table from immuneACCESS and kept in-frame rearrangements with V and J called. Such tables lack part of the clones; where checked against another copy, unresolved V genes explain under half of the gap, and the rest is unexplained. This sample has tens of thousands of clones in its table, and more than 65% of those were observed once. The top ten hold over 15% of the sample. The source material was unsorted PBMCs, sampled 0.1 years before starting antiretroviral therapy. The source is a man between 18 and 35 years old with HIV.

The chain uses TRBV15 and TRBJ2-7; weak D call: TRBD1 (6 bases). Trimming shortened V by 4 bases and J by 2 bases, and 12 bases separated the two germline ends. The CDR3 is 14 amino acids. CDR1 and CDR2 (germline): LNHNV, YYDKDF (reference sequence). For the CDR3, the DNA is TGTGCCACCAGCAAAGGGACACAGGCCTACGAGCAGTACTTC. The encoded protein is CATSKGTQAYEQYF.

CDR3 sequence (DNA): TGTGCCAGCAGCTTAGTGTTGGGCAGCCGCTCCTACGAGCAGTACTTC. Its translation: CASSLVLGSRSYEQYF. The rearrangement uses TRBV11-2 and TRBJ2-7; D not certain. This CDR3 is 16 amino acids long. Between the trimmed V and J ends, which lost 1 base and 0 bases, there was a span of 13 bases. Per germline, CDR1 SGHAT and CDR2 FQNNGV.